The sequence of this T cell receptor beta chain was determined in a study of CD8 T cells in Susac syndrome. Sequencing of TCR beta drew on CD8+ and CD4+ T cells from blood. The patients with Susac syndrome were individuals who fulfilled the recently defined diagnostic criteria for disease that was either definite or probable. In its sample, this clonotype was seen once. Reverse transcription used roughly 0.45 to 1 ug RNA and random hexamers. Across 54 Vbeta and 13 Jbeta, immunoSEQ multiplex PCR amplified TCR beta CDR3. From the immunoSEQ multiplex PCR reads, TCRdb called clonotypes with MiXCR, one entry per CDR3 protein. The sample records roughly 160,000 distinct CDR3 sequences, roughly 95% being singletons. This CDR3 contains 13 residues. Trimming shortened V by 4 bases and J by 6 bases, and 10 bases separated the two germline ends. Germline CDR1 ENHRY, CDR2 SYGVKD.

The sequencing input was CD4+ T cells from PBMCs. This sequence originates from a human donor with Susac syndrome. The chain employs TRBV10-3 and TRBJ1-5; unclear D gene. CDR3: CAISGSVVQPQHF. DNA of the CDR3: TGTGCCATCAGTGGCTCTGTAGTTCAGCCCCAGCATTTT.